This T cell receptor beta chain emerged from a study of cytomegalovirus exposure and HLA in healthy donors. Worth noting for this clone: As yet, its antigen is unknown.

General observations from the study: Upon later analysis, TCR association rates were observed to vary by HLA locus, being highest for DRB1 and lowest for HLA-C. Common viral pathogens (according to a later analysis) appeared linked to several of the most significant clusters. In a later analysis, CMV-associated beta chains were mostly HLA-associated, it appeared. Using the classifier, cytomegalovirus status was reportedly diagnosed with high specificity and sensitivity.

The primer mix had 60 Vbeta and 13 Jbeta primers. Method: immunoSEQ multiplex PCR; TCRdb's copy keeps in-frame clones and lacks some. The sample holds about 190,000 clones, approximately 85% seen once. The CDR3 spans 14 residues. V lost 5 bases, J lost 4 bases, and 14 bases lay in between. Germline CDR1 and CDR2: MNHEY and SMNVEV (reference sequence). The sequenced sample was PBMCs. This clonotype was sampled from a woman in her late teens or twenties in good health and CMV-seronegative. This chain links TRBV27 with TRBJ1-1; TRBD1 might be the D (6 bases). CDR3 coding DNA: TGTGCCAGCAGTCCCCGACAGGCGCCCACTGAAGCTTTCTTT. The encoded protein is CASSPRQAPTEAFF.